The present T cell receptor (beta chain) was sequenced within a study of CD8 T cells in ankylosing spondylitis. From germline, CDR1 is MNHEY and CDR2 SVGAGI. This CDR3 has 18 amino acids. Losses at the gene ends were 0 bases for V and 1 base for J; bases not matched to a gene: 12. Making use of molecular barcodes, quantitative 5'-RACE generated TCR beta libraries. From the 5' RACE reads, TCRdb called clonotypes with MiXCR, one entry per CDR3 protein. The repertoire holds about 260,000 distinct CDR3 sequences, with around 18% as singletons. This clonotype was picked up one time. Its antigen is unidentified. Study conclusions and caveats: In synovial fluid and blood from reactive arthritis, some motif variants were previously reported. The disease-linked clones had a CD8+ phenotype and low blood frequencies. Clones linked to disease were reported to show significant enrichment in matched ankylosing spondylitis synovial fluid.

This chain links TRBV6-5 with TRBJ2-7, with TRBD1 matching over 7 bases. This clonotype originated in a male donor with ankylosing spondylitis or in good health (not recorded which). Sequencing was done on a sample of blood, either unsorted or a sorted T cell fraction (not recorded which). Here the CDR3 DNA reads TGTGCCAGCAGTTACTCGGGACAGCGAACGGGTCTGTCCTACGAGCAGTACGTC. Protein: CASSYSGQRTGLSYEQYV.